This TCR beta chain appears in the sequencing data of a study of shared clonotypes between healthy human individuals. Naive CD8 cells comprised CD45RO-negative, CCR7-positively selected cells, excluding terminally differentiated effector memory CD45RA+ cells. An assay was performed, and its level was deep. The assay was immunoSEQ multiplex PCR, and TCRdb's table has in-frame clones only and misses some. In the table there are over 2,000,000 clones, just over 90% of which are singletons. The CDR3 consists of 15 residues. CDR1 SNHLY and CDR2 FYNNEI come from the germline V gene. V was clipped by 3 bases and J by 7 bases, with 16 bases between them.

This clonotype originated in a young man in good health. Some clones in this sample may be carry-over from other donors' samples. V is TRBV2 and J is TRBJ2-1; D is perhaps TRBD1 (6 bases). The source material was naive CD8+ T cells from PBMCs. As DNA, the CDR3 is TGTGCCAGCAGTGAGACAGGAGGACAAGGTAATGAGCAGTTCTTC. Translation gives CASSETGGQGNEQFF.